This is a list of T cell receptor beta chains from one sample in a study of shared clonotypes between healthy human individuals. Produced via immunoSEQ multiplex PCR; TCRdb's table is partial and in-frame only. The data show approximately 1,500,000 clones, 95% to 99% seen once. Sequenced material: naive CD4+ T cells sorted from blood. The origin of the receptors is a man aged 25 to 45 in good health. The CDR3 runs from the conserved cysteine through the conserved F or W.

v_call,cdr3_length,j_call,cdr3_aa
TRBV7-6,15,TRBJ2-3,CASSLLLLAGDTQYF
TRBV5-1,15,TRBJ2-5,CASSLRQGRQETQYF
TRBV9,17,TRBJ1-3,CASSVFARSGSGNTIYF
TRBV30,14,TRBJ1-5,CACGGAGFNQPQHF
TRBV29-1,12,TRBJ2-3,CSVEVGPDTQYF
TRBV6-5,16,TRBJ2-5,CASSYSWGSGQETQYF
TRBV5-1,14,TRBJ1-2,CASSLGTANYGYTF
TRBV7-6,14,TRBJ2-5,CASSLDSQGETQYF
TRBV6-5,13,TRBJ2-7,CASRTSGSYEQYF
TRBV18,13,TRBJ2-2,CASSHSNTGELFF
TRBV28,12,TRBJ1-5,CASSFQRQPQHF
TRBV27,15,TRBJ1-5,CASSLGGFSNQPQHF
TRBV6-5,15,TRBJ2-5,CASSYWAGLQETQYF
TRBV7-8,13,TRBJ2-1,CASSPDRRDEQFF
TRBV5-1,15,TRBJ1-1,CASSWDRVMNTEAFF
TRBV4-1,18,TRBJ2-3,CASSPLRGSPYPQDTQYF